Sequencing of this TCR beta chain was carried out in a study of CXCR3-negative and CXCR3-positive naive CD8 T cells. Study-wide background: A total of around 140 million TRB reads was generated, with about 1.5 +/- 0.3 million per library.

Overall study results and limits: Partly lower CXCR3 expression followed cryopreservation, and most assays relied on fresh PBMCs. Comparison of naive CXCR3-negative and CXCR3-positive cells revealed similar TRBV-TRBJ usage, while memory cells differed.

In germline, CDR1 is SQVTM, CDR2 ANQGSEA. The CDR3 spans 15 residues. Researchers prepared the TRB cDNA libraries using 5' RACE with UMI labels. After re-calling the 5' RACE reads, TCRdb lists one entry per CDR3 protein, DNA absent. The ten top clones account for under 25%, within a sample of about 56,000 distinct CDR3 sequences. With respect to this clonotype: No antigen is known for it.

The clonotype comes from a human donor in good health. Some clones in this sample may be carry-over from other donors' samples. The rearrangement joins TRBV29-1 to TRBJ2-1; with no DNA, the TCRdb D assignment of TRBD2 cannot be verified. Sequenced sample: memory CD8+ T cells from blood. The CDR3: CSVLGLAGAYNEQFF.